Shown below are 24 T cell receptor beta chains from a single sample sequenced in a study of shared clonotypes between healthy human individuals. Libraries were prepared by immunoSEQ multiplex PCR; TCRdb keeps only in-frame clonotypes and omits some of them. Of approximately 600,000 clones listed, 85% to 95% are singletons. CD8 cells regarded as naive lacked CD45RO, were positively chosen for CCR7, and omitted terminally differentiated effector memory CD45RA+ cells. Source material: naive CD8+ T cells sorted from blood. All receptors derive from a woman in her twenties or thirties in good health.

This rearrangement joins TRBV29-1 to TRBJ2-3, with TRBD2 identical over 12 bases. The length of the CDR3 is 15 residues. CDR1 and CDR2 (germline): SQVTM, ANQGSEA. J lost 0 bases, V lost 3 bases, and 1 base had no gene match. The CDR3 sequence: CSVEGTSGSTDTQYF. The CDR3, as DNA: TGCAGCGTTGAGGGGACTAGCGGGAGCACAGATACGCAGTATTTT.

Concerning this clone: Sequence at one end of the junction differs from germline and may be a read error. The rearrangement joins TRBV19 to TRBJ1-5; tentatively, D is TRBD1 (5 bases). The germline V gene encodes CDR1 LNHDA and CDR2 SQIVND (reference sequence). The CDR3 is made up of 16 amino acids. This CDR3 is CASSGPWQGSDQPQHF. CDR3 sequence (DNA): TGTGCCAGTAGTGGCCCGTGGCAGGGTAGCGATCAGCCCCAGCATTTT.

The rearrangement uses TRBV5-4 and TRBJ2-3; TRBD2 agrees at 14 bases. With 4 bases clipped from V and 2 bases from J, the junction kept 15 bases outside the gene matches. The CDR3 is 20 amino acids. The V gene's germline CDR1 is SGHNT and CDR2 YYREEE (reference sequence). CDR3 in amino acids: CASSPPPGTSGSAYTDTQYF. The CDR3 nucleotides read TGTGCCAGCAGCCCTCCTCCCGGGACTAGCGGGAGTGCATACACAGATACGCAGTATTTT.

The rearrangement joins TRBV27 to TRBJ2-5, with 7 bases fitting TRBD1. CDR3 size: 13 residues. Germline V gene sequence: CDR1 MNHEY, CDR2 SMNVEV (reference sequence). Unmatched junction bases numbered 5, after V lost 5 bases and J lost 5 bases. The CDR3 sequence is CASSTYRGETQYF. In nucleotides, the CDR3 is TGTGCCAGCAGTACTTACAGGGGCGAGACCCAGTACTTC.

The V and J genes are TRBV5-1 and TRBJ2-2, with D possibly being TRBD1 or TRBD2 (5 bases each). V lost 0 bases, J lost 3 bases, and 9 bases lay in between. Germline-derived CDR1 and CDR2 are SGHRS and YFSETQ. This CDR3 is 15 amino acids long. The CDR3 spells CASSLDGAHTGELFF. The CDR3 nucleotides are TGCGCCAGCAGCTTGGACGGGGCCCACACCGGGGAGCTGTTTTTT.

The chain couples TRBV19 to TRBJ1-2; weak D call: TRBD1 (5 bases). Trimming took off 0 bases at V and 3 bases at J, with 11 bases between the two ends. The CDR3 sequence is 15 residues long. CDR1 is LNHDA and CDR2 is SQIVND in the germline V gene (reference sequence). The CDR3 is CASSIDPRDYYGYTF. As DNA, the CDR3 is TGTGCCAGTAGTATAGATCCCAGGGACTACTATGGCTACACCTTC.

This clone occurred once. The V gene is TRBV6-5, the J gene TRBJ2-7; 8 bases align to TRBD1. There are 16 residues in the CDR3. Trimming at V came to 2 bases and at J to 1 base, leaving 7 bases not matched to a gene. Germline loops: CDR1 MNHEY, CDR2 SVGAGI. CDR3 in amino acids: CASSYVDRGGSYEQYF. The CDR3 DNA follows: TGTGCCAGCAGTTACGTTGACAGGGGTGGATCCTACGAGCAGTACTTC.

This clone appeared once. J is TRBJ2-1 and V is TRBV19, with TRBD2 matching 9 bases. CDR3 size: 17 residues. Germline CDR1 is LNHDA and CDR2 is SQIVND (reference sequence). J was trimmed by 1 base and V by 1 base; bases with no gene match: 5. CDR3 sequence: CASSIVSSGSSYNEQFF. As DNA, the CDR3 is TGTGCCAGTAGTATAGTCAGTAGCGGGAGTTCCTACAATGAGCAGTTCTTC.

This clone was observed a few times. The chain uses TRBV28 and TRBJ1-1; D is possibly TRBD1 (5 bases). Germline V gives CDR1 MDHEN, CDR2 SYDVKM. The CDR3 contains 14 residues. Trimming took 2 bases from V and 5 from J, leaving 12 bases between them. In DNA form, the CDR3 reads TGTGCCAGCAGTTTAGGTCAGGGAGCGACTGAAGCTTTCTTT. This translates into CASSLGQGATEAFF. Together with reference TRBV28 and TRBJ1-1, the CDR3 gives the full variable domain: DVKVTQSSRYLVKRTGEKVFLECVQDMDHENMFWYRQDPGLGLRLIYFSYDVKMKEKGDIPEGYSVSREKKERFSLILESASTNQTSMYLCASSLGQGATEAFFGQGTRLTVV.

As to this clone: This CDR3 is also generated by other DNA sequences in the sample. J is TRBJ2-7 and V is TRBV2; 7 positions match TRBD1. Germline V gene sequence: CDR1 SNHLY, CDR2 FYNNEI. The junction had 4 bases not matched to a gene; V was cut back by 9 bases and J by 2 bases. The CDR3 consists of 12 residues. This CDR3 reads CASRDRTYEQYF. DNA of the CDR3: TGTGCCAGTCGGGACAGAACCTACGAGCAGTACTTC. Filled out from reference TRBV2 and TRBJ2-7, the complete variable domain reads EPEVTQTPSHQVTQMGQEVILRCVPISNHLYFYWYRQILGQKVEFLVSFYNNEISEKSEIFDDQFSVERPDGSNFTLKIRSTKLEDSAMYFCASRDRTYEQYFGPGTRLTVT.

This CDR3 reads CASSLYGSGANVLTF. CDR3 sequence (DNA): TGTGCCAGCAGTTTATATGGATCTGGGGCCAACGTCCTGACTTTC. This chain uses TRBV28 with TRBJ2-6; D is unclear. V lost 1 base to trimming and J lost 1 base, with 5 bases between them. This CDR3 region has 15 residues. Germline lookup yields CDR1 MDHEN and CDR2 SYDVKM.

CDR3 sequence: CASNSGYTGELFF. CDR3 nucleotide sequence: TGTGCCAGCAATTCAGGGTACACCGGGGAGCTGTTTTTT. The rearrangement links TRBV28 to TRBJ2-2; TRBD1 is a possible D gene (5 bases). The ends were cut back, 7 bases at V and 3 bases at J, with 9 bases in the middle. In germline, CDR1 is MDHEN, CDR2 SYDVKM. This CDR3 region has 13 residues.

CDR3 loop: CASTYLVGTATQETQYF. In DNA, the CDR3 is TGTGCCAGCACCTACCTCGTGGGGACAGCGACACAAGAGACCCAGTACTTC. The chain has TRBV21-1 and TRBJ2-5; the listed D gene, TRBD1, was not tested against the DNA. TRBV21-1 corresponds to a pseudogene. The CDR3 length is 17 residues.

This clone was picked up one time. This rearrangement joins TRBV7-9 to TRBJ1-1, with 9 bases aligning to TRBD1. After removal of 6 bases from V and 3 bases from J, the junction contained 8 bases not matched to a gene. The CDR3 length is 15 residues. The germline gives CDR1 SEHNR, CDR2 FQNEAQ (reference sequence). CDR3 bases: TGTGCCAGCAGTTTAAGGGGACAGGGATACACTGAAGCTTTCTTT. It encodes CASSLRGQGYTEAFF.

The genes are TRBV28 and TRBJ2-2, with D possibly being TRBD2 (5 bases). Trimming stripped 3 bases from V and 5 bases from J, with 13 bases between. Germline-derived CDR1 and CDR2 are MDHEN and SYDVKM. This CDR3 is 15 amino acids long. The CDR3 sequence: CASSFNLARTGELFF. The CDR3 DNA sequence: TGTGCCAGCAGTTTTAATCTAGCAAGGACCGGGGAGCTGTTTTTT.

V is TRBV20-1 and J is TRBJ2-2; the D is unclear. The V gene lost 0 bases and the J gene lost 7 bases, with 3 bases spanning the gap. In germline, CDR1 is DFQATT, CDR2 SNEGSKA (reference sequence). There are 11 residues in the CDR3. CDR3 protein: CSARERGELFF. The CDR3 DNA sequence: TGCAGTGCTAGAGAGCGCGGGGAGCTGTTTTTT.

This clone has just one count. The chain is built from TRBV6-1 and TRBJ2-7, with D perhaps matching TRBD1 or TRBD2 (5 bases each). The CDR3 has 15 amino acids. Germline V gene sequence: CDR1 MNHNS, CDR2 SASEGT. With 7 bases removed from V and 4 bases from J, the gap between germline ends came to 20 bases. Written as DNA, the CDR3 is TGTGCCAGCACACCGGGGAGAGGGACGGGGTACGAGCAGTACTTC. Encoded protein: CASTPGRGTGYEQYF.

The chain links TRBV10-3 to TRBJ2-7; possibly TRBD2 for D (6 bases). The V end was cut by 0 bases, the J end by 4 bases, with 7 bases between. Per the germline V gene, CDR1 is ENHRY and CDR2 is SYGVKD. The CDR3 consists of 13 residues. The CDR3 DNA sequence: TGTGCCATCAGTGAGTCGGAGGGGTACGAGCAGTACTTC. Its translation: CAISESEGYEQYF.

Here the CDR3 reads CASSLAGGEYNEQFF. DNA for the CDR3: TGTGCCAGCAGCTTAGCGGGAGGCGAATACAATGAGCAGTTCTTC. The chain uses TRBV7-6 and TRBJ2-1; tentatively, D is TRBD2 (6 bases). V was cut by 0 bases and J by 4 bases, with 10 bases left in between. Germline V lookup: CDR1 SGHVS, CDR2 FNYEAQ. The CDR3 totals 15 residues.

This CDR3 is CASSQDVFIGNEQFF. The CDR3, as DNA: TGTGCCAGCAGCCAAGATGTCTTCATTGGCAATGAGCAGTTCTTC. The chain carries TRBV14 and TRBJ2-1; no firm D call. Deletions cut 0 bases from V and 6 bases from J, with 12 bases between. Looked up from germline, CDR1 is SGHDN and CDR2 is FVKESK. This CDR3 comprises 15 residues.

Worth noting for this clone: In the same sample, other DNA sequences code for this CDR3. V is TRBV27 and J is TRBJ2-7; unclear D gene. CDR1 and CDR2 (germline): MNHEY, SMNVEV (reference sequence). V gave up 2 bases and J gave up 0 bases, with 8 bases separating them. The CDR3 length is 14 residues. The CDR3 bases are TGTGCCAGCAGTTTAGGGCTTATCTCCTACGAGCAGTACTTC. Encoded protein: CASSLGLISYEQYF.

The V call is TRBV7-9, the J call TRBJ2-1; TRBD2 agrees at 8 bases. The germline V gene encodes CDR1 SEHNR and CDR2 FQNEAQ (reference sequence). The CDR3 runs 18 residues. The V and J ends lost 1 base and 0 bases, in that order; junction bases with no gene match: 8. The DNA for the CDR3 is TGTGCCAGCAGCTTAGGTGTAGCGGGGAGGAGCTCCTACAATGAGCAGTTCTTC. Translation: CASSLGVAGRSSYNEQFF.

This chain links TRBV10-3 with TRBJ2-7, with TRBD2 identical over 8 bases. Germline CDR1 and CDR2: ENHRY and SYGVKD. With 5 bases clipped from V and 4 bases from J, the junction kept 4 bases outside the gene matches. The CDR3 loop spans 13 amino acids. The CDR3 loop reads CAISPGLVYEQYF. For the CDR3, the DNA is TGTGCCATCAGTCCGGGACTAGTTTACGAGCAGTACTTC.

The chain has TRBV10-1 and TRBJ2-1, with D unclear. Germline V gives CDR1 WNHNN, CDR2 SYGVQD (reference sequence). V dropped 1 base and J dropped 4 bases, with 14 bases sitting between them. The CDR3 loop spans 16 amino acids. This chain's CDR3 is CASSEFFTSRYNEQFF. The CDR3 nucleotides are TGCGCCAGCAGTGAGTTTTTCACCAGCAGATACAATGAGCAGTTCTTC.